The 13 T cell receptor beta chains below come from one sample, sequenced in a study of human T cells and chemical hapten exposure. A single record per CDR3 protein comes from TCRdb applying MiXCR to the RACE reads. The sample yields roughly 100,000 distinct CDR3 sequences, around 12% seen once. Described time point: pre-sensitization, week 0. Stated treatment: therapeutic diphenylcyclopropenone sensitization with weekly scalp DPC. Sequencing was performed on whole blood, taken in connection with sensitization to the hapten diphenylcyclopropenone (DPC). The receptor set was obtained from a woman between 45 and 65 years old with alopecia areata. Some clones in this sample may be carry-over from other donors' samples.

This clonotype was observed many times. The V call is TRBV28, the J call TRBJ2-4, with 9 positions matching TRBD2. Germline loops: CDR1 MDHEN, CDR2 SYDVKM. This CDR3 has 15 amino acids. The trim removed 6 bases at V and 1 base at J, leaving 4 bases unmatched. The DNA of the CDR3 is TGTGCCAGCAGCCGCGGGGGGGCCGCCAAAAACATTCAGTACTTC. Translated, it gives CASSRGGAAKNIQYF.

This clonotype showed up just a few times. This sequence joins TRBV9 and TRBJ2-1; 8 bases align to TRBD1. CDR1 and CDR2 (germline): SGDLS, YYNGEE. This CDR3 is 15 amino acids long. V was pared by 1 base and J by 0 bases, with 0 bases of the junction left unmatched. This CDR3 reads CASSVQGASYNEQFF. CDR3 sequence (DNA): TGTGCCAGCAGCGTACAGGGGGCCTCCTACAATGAGCAGTTCTTC.

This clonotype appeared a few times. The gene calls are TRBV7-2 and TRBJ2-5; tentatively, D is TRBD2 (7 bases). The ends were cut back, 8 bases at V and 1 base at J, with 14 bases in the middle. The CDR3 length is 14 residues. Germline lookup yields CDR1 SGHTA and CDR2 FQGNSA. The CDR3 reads CASGGGTAQETQYF. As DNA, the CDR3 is TGTGCCAGCGGGGGGGGCACAGCCCAAGAGACCCAGTACTTC.

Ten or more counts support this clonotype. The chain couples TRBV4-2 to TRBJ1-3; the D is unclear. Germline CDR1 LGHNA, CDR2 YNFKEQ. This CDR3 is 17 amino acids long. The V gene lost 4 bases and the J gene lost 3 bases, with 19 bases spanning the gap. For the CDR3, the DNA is TGTGCCAGCAGCCCCGAGATGGACCCGGCGGTTGGAAACACCATATATTTT. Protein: CASSPEMDPAVGNTIYF.

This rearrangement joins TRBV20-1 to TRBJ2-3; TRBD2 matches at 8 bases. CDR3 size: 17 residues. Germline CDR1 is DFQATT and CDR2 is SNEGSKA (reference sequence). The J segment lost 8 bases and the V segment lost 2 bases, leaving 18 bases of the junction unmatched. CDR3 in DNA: TGCAGTGCTAGATCCCCGGGACTAGACCCCCTCGTAGGTACGCAGTATTTT. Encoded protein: CSARSPGLDPLVGTQYF.

CDR3 loop: CASSMGQGHYGYTF. CDR3 DNA sequence: TGTGCCAGTAGCATGGGACAGGGGCACTATGGCTACACCTTC. This rearrangement joins TRBV19 to TRBJ1-2; TRBD1 agrees at 10 bases. Germline assignment: CDR1 LNHDA and CDR2 SQIVND (reference sequence). V shed 6 bases and J 3 bases; nucleotides not matched to a gene: 4. The CDR3 runs 14 residues.

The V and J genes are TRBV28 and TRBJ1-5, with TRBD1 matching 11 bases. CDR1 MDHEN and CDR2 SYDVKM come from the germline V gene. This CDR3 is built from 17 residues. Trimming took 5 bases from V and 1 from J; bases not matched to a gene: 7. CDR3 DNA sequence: TGTGCCAGCAGTGCTAGGACAGGGGGCCTGAGCAATCAGCCCCAGCATTTT. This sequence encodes CASSARTGGLSNQPQHF.

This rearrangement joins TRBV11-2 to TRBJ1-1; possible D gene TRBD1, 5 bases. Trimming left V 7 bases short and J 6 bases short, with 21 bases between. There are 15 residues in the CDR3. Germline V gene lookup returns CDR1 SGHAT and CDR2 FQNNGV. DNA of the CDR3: TGTGCCAGCAAAATACGGGACGGAGAACGTGCTGAAGCTTTCTTT. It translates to CASKIRDGERAEAFF.

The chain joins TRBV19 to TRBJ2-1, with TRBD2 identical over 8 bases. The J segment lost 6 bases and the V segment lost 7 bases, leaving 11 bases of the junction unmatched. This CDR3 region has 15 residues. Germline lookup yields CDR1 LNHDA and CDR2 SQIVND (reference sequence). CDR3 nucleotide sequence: TGTGCCAGTAAGGCCGGGAGGGCCTATGGCAATGAGCAGTTCTTC. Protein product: CASKAGRAYGNEQFF. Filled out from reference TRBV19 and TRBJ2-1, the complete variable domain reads DGGITQSPKYLFRKEGQNVTLSCEQNLNHDAMYWYRQDPGQGLRLIYYSQIVNDFQKGDIAEGYSVSREKKESFPLTVTSAQKNPTAFYLCASKAGRAYGNEQFFGPGTRLTVL.

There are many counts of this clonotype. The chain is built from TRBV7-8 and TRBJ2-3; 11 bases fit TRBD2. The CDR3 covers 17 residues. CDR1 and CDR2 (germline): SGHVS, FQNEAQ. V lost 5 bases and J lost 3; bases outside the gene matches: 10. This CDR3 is CASSPHTSGGRTDTQYF. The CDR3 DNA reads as TGTGCCAGCAGCCCTCACACTAGCGGGGGACGGACAGATACGCAGTATTTT. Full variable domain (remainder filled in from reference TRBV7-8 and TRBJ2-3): GAGVSQSPRYKVAKRGQDVALRCDPISGHVSLFWYQQALGQGPEFLTYFQNEAQLDKSGLPSDRFFAERPEGSVSTLKIQRTQQEDSAVYLCASSPHTSGGRTDTQYFGPGTRLTVL.

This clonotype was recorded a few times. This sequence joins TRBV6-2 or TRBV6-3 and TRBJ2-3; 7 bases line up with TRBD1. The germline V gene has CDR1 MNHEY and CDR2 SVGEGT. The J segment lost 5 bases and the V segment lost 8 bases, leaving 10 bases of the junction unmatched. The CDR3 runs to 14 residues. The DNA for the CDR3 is TGTGCCAGCCTGGAAGGGGGCCGGGGAGATACGCAGTATTTT. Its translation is CASLEGGRGDTQYF.

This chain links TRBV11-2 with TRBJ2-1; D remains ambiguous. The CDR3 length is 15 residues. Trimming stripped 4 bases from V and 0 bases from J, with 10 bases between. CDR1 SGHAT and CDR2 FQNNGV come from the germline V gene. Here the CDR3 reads CASSSWRPSYNEQFF. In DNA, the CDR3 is TGTGCCAGCAGCTCTTGGCGCCCCTCCTACAATGAGCAGTTCTTC.

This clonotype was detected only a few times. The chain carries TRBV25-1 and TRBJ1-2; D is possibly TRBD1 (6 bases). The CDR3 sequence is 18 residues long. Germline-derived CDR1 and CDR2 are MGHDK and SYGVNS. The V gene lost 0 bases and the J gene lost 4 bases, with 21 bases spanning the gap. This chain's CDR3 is CASSEYSPRTDSPYGYTF. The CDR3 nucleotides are TGTGCCAGCAGTGAATATTCACCGCGGACAGACTCTCCCTATGGCTACACCTTC.